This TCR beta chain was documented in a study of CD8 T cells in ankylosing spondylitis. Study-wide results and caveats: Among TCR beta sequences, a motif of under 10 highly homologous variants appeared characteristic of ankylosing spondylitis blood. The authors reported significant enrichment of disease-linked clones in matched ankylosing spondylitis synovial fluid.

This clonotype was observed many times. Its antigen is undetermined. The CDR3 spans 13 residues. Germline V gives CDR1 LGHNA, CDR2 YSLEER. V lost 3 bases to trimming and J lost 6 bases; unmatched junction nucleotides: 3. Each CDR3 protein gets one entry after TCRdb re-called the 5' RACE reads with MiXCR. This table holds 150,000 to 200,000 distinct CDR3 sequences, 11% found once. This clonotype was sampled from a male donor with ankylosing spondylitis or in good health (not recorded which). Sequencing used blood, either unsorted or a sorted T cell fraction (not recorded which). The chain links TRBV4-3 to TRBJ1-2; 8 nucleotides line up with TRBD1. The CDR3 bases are TGCGCCAGCAGCCACCCGACAGGGGATGGCTACACCTTC. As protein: CASSHPTGDGYTF.